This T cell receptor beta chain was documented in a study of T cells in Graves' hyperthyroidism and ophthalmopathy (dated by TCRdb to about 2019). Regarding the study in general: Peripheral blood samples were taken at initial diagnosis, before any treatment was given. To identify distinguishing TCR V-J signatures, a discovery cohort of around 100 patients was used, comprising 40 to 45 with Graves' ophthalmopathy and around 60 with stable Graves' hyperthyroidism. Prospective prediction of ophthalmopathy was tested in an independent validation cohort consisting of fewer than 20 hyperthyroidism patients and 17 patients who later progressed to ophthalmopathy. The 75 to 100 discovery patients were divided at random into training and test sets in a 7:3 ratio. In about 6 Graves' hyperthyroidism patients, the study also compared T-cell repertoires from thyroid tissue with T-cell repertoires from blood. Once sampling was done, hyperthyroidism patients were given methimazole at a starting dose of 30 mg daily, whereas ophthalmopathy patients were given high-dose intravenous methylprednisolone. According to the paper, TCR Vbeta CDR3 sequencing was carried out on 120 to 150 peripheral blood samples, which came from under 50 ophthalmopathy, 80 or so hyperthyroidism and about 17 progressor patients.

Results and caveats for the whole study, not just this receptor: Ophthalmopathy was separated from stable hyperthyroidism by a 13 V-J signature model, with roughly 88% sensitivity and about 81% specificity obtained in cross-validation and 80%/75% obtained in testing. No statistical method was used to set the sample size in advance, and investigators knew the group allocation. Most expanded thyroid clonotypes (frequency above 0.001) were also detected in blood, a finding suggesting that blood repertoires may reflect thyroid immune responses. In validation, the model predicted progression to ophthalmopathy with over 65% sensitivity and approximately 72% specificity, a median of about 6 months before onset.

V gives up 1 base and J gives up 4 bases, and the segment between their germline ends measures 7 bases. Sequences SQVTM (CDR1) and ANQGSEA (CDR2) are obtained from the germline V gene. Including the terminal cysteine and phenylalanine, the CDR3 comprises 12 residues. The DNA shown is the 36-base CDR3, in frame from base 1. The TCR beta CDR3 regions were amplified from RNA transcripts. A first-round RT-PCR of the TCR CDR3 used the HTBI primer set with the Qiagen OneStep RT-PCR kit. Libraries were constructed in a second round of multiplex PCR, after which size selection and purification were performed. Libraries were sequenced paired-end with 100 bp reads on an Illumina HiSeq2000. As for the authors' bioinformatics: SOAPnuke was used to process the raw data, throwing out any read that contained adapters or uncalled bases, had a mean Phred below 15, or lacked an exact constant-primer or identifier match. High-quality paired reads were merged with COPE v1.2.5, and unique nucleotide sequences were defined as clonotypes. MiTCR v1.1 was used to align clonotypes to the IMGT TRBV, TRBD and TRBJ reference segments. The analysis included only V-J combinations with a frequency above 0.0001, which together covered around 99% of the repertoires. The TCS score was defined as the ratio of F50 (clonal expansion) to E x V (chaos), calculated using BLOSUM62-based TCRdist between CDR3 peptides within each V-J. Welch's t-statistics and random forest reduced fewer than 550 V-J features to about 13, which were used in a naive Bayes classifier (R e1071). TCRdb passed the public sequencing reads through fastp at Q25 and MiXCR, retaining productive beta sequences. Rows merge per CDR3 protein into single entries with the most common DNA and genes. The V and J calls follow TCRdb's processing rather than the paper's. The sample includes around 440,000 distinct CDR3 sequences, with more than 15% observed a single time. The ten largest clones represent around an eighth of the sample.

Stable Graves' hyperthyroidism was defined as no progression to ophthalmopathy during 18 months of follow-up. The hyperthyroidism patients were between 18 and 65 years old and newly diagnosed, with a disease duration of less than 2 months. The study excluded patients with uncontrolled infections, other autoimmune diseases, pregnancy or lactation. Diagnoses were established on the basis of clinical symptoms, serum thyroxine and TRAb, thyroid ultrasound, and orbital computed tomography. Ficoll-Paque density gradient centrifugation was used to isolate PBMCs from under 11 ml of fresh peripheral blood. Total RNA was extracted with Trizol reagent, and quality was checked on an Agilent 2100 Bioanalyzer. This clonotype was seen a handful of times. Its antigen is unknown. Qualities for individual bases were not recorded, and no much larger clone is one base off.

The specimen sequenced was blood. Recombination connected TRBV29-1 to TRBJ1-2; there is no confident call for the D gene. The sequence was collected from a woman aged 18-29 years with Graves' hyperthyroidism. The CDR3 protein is CSVEVDIYGYTF. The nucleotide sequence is TGCAGCGTTGAAGTCGACATCTATGGCTACACCTTC.